This T cell receptor beta chain was profiled in a study of Ad26.COV2.S vaccination and SARS-CoV-2 variants. Study-level points and caveats: It was found that vaccine and placebo recipients had similar non-spike TCR breadth.

Treatment defined: over 15 received Ad26.COV2.S at low or high dose, single or two shots; about 5 received placebo; per-sample allocation not given. Collection of the samples took place on day 63 after the first injection of vaccine or placebo. To note about this clone: No antigen is known for it.

The germline V gene encodes CDR1 LGHDT and CDR2 YNNKEL (reference sequence). V was cut by 4 bases and J by 6 bases, with 10 bases left in between. CDR3 length equals 13 residues. Using immunoSEQ multiplex PCR, the repertoire was profiled, and TCRdb retains in-frame clones only, with some absent. The data hold roughly 700,000 clones, with roughly nine tenths observed a single time. This TCR came from a person aged 18-65 years who received the Ad26.COV2.S COVID-19 vaccine or a placebo. V usage is TRBV3-1 (or the pseudogene TRBV3-2) and J usage is TRBJ1-5; D gene unclear. The sample here was peripheral blood, taken in a trial of Ad26.COV2.S vaccine versus placebo. The CDR3 DNA reads TGTGCCAGCAGCCCTCCCTCGGGTCAGCCCCAGCATTTT. The encoded protein is CASSPPSGQPQHF.